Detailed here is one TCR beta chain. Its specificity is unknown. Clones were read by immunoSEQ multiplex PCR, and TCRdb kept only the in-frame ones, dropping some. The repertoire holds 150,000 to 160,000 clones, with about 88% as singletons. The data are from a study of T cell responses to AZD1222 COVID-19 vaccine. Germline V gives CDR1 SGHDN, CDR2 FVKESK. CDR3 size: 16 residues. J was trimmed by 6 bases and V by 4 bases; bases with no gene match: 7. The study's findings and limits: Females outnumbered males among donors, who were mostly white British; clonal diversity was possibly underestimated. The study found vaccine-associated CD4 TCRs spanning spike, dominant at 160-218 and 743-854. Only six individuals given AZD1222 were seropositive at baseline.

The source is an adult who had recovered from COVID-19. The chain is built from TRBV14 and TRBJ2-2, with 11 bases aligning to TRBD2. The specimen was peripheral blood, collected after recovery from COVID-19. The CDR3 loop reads CASSRSSGGAAGELFF. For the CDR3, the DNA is TGTGCCAGCAGCCGAAGTAGCGGGGGGGCTGCCGGGGAGCTGTTTTTT.